At least ten counts were recorded for the clone carrying this T cell receptor beta chain. Its antigen remains unknown. This entry is derived from a study of neurological immune-mediated disorders. A 10-nucleotide random UMI tagged transcripts in template-switch 5'RACE cDNA synthesis. Each sequencing run yielded over 200 million TCR-beta sequences from 15-18 subjects. MiXCR was run by TCRdb on the 5' RACE reads, yielding one entry per CDR3 protein. The sample has more than 55,000 distinct CDR3 sequences; approximately 25% are singletons. As for time point: technical triplicate 2. Unsorted libraries were generated from 2 million PBMCs held at -80 degrees C. Study-level results: Falling below healthy controls, multiple sclerosis showed the least TCR clonal expansion, while HTLV-1-associated myelopathy showed the most.

This CDR3 region has 17 residues. Germline CDR1 SGHRS, CDR2 YFSETQ. The V and J ends lost 3 bases and 0 bases, in that order; junction bases with no gene match: 9. This TCR derives from a man aged 55-75 years with HTLV-1-associated myelopathy (HAM/TSP). The chain couples TRBV5-1 to TRBJ2-1; TRBD1 matches 7 bases. The sequenced material came from PBMCs. The CDR3 DNA reads TGCGCCAGCAGCTACAGGGGTCTAGGTGGCTCCTACAATGAGCAGTTCTTC. This translates into CASSYRGLGGSYNEQFF.